The T cell receptor beta chain under discussion was sequenced for a study of cytomegalovirus exposure and HLA in healthy donors. Whole-study context: Both the roughly 120 validation repertoires and the approximately 670 first-cohort repertoires used the same platform, as reported by a later analysis. Whole-study results and caveats: It was approximately 160 TCR beta chains that were listed as cytomegalovirus-associated. In the 120 or so validation repertoires, just under 95% of cluster scores exceeded 0, per a later analysis.

Libraries were prepared by immunoSEQ multiplex PCR; TCRdb keeps only in-frame clonotypes and omits some of them. Of 130,000 or so clones listed, 85% to 90% are singletons. The CDR3 contains 18 residues. V gave up 4 bases and J gave up 2 bases; unmatched junction bases: 15. Germline CDR1 SGDLS, CDR2 YYNGEE. Points on this clone: Antigen specificity is unknown.

From the approximately 120-subject validation cohort, which was separate from the roughly 670-subject first cohort, the donors were drawn. This chain links TRBV9 with TRBJ2-1; TRBD2 matches 7 bases. The sequence derives from a young woman in good health and CMV-seronegative. The sample consisted of PBMCs. CDR3 DNA sequence: TGTGCCAGCAGCCCCCGCTATGGGGGGGTGGTCGCCTACAATGAGCAGTTCTTC. Amino acid sequence: CASSPRYGGVVAYNEQFF.